These 3 T cell receptor beta chains share one sample of origin, sequenced in a study of brain T cells in children with intractable seizures. Produced via immunoSEQ multiplex PCR; TCRdb's table is partial and in-frame only. Among around 44,000 clones, roughly 90% were seen once, and the ten largest hold about 6%. The source material was peripheral blood, sampled at surgery. These receptor sequences come from a girl aged 2 to 10 with tuberous sclerosis and intractable seizures.

The chain links TRBV25-1 to TRBJ2-7; maybe TRBD2 (6 bases). V was trimmed by 6 bases and J by 5 bases, leaving 20 bases between them. The CDR3 has 15 residues. The germline V gene encodes CDR1 MGHDK and CDR2 SYGVNS. CDR3 coding DNA: TGTGCCAGCAGGGGGTTTGGAGGGTTCGTCGACGAGCAGTACTTC. It is translated as CASRGFGGFVDEQYF.

Concerning this clone: An end of the junction differs from the germline gene, which may be a read error. J is TRBJ2-4 and V is TRBV6-1; 10 bases line up with TRBD1. Germline CDR1 reads MNHNS; CDR2 reads SASEGT. The CDR3 contains 11 residues. The CDR3 region has the DNA TGTGCCAGCAGTGAACGGGGGGACAGGGGATTC. It codes for CASSERGDRGF.

The chain carries TRBV5-1 and TRBJ2-1; 7 bases match TRBD1. The ends lost 5 bases at V and 8 bases at J; junction bases unmatched: 10. The germline gives CDR1 SGHRS, CDR2 YFSETQ. The CDR3 consists of 14 residues. The CDR3, as DNA: TGCGCCAGCAGTTCTACTGGACAGGCGGATGAGCAGTTCTTC. It encodes CASSSTGQADEQFF. The whole variable domain, remainder taken from reference TRBV5-1 and TRBJ2-1, is KAGVTQTPRYLIKTRGQQVTLSCSPISGHRSVSWYQQTPGQGLQFLFEYFSETQRNKGNFPGRFSGRQFSNSRSEMNVSTLELGDSALYLCASSSTGQADEQFFGPGTRLTVL.